The present T cell receptor beta chain was sequenced within a study of shared clonotypes between healthy human individuals. Study donors comprised healthy, HIV-negative adults devoid of recent acute infection or vaccination. This CDR3 is 15 amino acids long. The trim removed 0 bases at V and 9 bases at J, leaving 7 bases unmatched. In germline, CDR1 is SGHRS, CDR2 YFSETQ. Study-level points and caveats: The study found about 5% of naive CD4 clonotypes shared across a few donors.

Comment on this clone: Its antigen is still unknown.

Generated by immunoSEQ multiplex PCR, the TCRdb table keeps only in-frame clones and is missing some. Among 2 million to 2.5 million clones listed, almost 96% were seen once. Sequencing used naive CD4+ T cells sorted from blood. Subset noted: CD45RA+ positively selected. This clonotype originated in a man aged 18-30 years in good health. The V gene is TRBV5-1, the J gene TRBJ2-1; 9 nucleotides align to TRBD1. The CDR3 reads CASSLEGTGSTEQFF. The CDR3 DNA sequence: TGCGCCAGCAGCTTGGAAGGGACAGGGAGTACTGAGCAGTTCTTC. The full variable domain, rest sourced from reference TRBV5-1 and TRBJ2-1, is KAGVTQTPRYLIKTRGQQVTLSCSPISGHRSVSWYQQTPGQGLQFLFEYFSETQRNKGNFPGRFSGRQFSNSRSEMNVSTLELGDSALYLCASSLEGTGSTEQFFGPGTRLTVL.